A single TCR beta chain is shown here with its context. The same CDR3 also results from other DNA sequences found in this sample. Study processing details: Amplification with reference gene primers provided the estimates of nucleated cell counts. Profiling relied on immunoSEQ multiplex PCR, and the TCRdb table lists in-frame clones only, not all of them. The DNA gave D and trimming, while V, J and clone size come from that table. Of hundreds of thousands of clones in the sample, approximately 90% were seen once. The Seattle site enrolled patients during active infection and followed them longitudinally. The CDR3 has 13 residues. Germline loops: CDR1 MNHEY, CDR2 SVGAGI. Between the trimmed V and J ends, which lost 6 bases and 5 bases, there was a span of 13 bases. This entry is derived from a study of blood T cell repertoires in COVID-19. Study-wide background: Some COVID-19 samples were acute and others convalescent; all came from the United States, Italy and Spain. Sources were T cells, B-cell-depleted T cells, or PBMCs; the material itself was cDNA or gDNA.

The receptor comes from a man younger than 30 with COVID-19, enrolled during active disease. The J gene is TRBJ1-2, the V gene TRBV6-5, with a weak D call TRBD1 (6 bases). The source material was peripheral blood. The CDR3 nucleotides are TGTGCCAGCAGACTTACAGGGAATTATGGCTACACCTTC. It codes for CASRLTGNYGYTF.